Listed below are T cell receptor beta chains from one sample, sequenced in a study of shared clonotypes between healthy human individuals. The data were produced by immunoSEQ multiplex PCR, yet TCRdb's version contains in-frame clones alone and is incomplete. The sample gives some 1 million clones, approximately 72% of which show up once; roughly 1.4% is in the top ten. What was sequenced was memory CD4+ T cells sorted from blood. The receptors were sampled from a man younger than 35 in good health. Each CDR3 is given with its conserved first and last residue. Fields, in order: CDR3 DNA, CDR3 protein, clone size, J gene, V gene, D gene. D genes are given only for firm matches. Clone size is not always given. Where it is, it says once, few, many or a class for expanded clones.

cdr3_nt: TGTGCCAGCAGCTTAGTAGCGGGAGGGAGAGAGACCCAGTACTTC
cdr3_aa: CASSLVAGGRETQYF
clone_size: once
j_call: TRBJ2-5
v_call: TRBV7-6
d_call: TRBD2

cdr3_nt: TGCAGCGTCGGTAATACAGTAGCCACTGAAGCTTTCTTT
cdr3_aa: CSVGNTVATEAFF
clone_size: few
j_call: TRBJ1-1
v_call: TRBV29-1
d_call: -

cdr3_nt: TGTGCCAGCAGCCGCGGTCCAGGGGATTTTGAGACCCTCCACTTT
cdr3_aa: CASSRGPGDFETLHF
clone_size: -
j_call: TRBJ1-6
v_call: TRBV5-5
d_call: -

cdr3_nt: TGTGCCAGCAGCACAGCGGGAGGGCCGGAGACCCAGTACTTC
cdr3_aa: CASSTAGGPETQYF
clone_size: -
j_call: TRBJ2-5
v_call: TRBV7-2
d_call: TRBD2

cdr3_nt: TGTGCCAGCAGCAAGACTTTTGGTTCGGAGATCAATGAGCAGTTCTTC
cdr3_aa: CASSKTFGSEINEQFF
clone_size: -
j_call: TRBJ2-1
v_call: TRBV7-2
d_call: -

cdr3_nt: TGTGCCAGCAGCGCCGGACAGGGGGCTAGCACAGATACGCAGTATTTT
cdr3_aa: CASSAGQGASTDTQYF
clone_size: -
j_call: TRBJ2-3
v_call: TRBV7-2
d_call: TRBD1

cdr3_nt: TGTGCCATCAGTGAGGGTATAGAGACCCAGTACTTC
cdr3_aa: CAISEGIETQYF
clone_size: -
j_call: TRBJ2-5
v_call: TRBV10-3
d_call: -

cdr3_nt: TGTGCCAGCAGCCAACTTCGGCTCTACAATGAGCAGTTCTTC
cdr3_aa: CASSQLRLYNEQFF
clone_size: -
j_call: TRBJ2-1
v_call: TRBV14
d_call: -

cdr3_nt: TGCGCCAGCAGCCAAGAGGGGACAGGGGCCAATGAAAAACTGTTTTTT
cdr3_aa: CASSQEGTGANEKLFF
clone_size: -
j_call: TRBJ1-4
v_call: TRBV4-3
d_call: TRBD1

cdr3_nt: TGTGCCAGCAGCTTAGTATCAGGGGGTAACTATGGCTACACCTTC
cdr3_aa: CASSLVSGGNYGYTF
clone_size: -
j_call: TRBJ1-2
v_call: TRBV7-2
d_call: TRBD1

cdr3_nt: TGCGCCAGCAGTGTGAGTAGCGTTGTTGGGGAGCTGTTTTTT
cdr3_aa: CASSVSSVVGELFF
clone_size: -
j_call: TRBJ2-2
v_call: TRBV5-1
d_call: -

cdr3_nt: TGTGCCAGCAGTTTAGCGGGGACCGTACGCGAGCAGTACTTC
cdr3_aa: CASSLAGTVREQYF
clone_size: -
j_call: TRBJ2-7
v_call: TRBV28
d_call: -

cdr3_nt: TGTGCCAGCAGCCCCGGGACGAATCAGCCCCAGCATTTT
cdr3_aa: CASSPGTNQPQHF
clone_size: -
j_call: TRBJ1-5
v_call: TRBV7-2
d_call: -

cdr3_nt: TGTGCCAGTGGGGGCACTGGGGGGTCACCCCTCCACTTT
cdr3_aa: CASGGTGGSPLHF
clone_size: -
j_call: TRBJ1-6
v_call: TRBV19
d_call: -

cdr3_nt: TGTGCCAGCAGTGCTACAGGGGTGGAAGTCACAGATACGCAGTATTTT
cdr3_aa: CASSATGVEVTDTQYF
clone_size: -
j_call: TRBJ2-3
v_call: TRBV6-4
d_call: TRBD1

cdr3_nt: TGCGCCAGCAGCTTAGGTAGGGGGCCAGAGACCCAGTACTTC
cdr3_aa: CASSLGRGPETQYF
clone_size: -
j_call: TRBJ2-5
v_call: TRBV5-1
d_call: TRBD1

cdr3_nt: TGTGCCAGCAGTTCGGGAGGGTTCGAAACCGGGGAGCTGTTTTTT
cdr3_aa: CASSSGGFETGELFF
clone_size: -
j_call: TRBJ2-2
v_call: TRBV5-4
d_call: TRBD2

cdr3_nt: TGCAGCGTTGCCAAAAACATTCAGTACTTC
cdr3_aa: CSVAKNIQYF
clone_size: few
j_call: TRBJ2-4
v_call: TRBV29-1
d_call: -

cdr3_nt: TGTGCCAGCAGCGTTAGGGAGGGGTCCTACAATGAGCAGTTCTTC
cdr3_aa: CASSVREGSYNEQFF
clone_size: -
j_call: TRBJ2-1
v_call: TRBV9
d_call: TRBD2

cdr3_nt: TGCGCCAGCAGCCAAGAAGACAGTGTAGGCCAAGAGACCCAGTACTTC
cdr3_aa: CASSQEDSVGQETQYF
clone_size: -
j_call: TRBJ2-5
v_call: TRBV4-1
d_call: -

cdr3_nt: TGTGCCAGCAGCTTCCAGGGGTATCGGGGCTACACCTTC
cdr3_aa: CASSFQGYRGYTF
clone_size: -
j_call: TRBJ1-2
v_call: TRBV11-2
d_call: -

cdr3_nt: TGTGCCAGCAGCCCCTACACGACTAACTATGGCTACACCTTC
cdr3_aa: CASSPYTTNYGYTF
clone_size: -
j_call: TRBJ1-2
v_call: TRBV7-8
d_call: -

cdr3_nt: TGTGCCAGCAGTGAAGTGGGCAGGGGGATGGGTCAGCCCCAGCATTTT
cdr3_aa: CASSEVGRGMGQPQHF
clone_size: few
j_call: TRBJ1-5
v_call: TRBV2
d_call: TRBD1

cdr3_nt: TGTGCCACCCACGGTGACACAGATACGCAGTATTTT
cdr3_aa: CATHGDTDTQYF
clone_size: -
j_call: TRBJ2-3
v_call: TRBV10-3
d_call: -

cdr3_nt: TGTGCCAGCAGCAAGAGGGACAATAATTCACCCCTCCACTTT
cdr3_aa: CASSKRDNNSPLHF
clone_size: -
j_call: TRBJ1-6
v_call: TRBV13
d_call: -

cdr3_nt: TGTGCCAGCGGTTTGGACAAGGGGACCCAGTACTTC
cdr3_aa: CASGLDKGTQYF
clone_size: -
j_call: TRBJ2-5
v_call: TRBV7-8
d_call: -

cdr3_nt: TGTGCCAGCAGTTACTCGGGAGGACTAGCCAAAAACATTCAGTACTTC
cdr3_aa: CASSYSGGLAKNIQYF
clone_size: -
j_call: TRBJ2-4
v_call: TRBV6-5
d_call: -

cdr3_nt: TGTGCCATCAGTCTGACCGGGACAGGGGTTAGGGAGACCCAGTACTTC
cdr3_aa: CAISLTGTGVRETQYF
clone_size: -
j_call: TRBJ2-5
v_call: TRBV10-3
d_call: TRBD1

cdr3_nt: TGCGCCAGCAGCCAAGATCGCGACAGGGGACGGGAGCAGTACTTC
cdr3_aa: CASSQDRDRGREQYF
clone_size: -
j_call: TRBJ2-7
v_call: TRBV4-3
d_call: TRBD1

cdr3_nt: TGTGCCACCTATACAGGGGGTGGAAACACCATATATTTT
cdr3_aa: CATYTGGGNTIYF
clone_size: many
j_call: TRBJ1-3
v_call: TRBV19
d_call: TRBD1

cdr3_nt: TGTGCCAGCAGGGGGGGAACACCTAATTCACCCCTCCACTTT
cdr3_aa: CASRGGTPNSPLHF
clone_size: -
j_call: TRBJ1-6
v_call: TRBV5-4
d_call: -

cdr3_nt: TGTGCAAGTCGCTTAGCTTTGCGATTGAACACCGGGGAGCTGTTTTTT
cdr3_aa: CASRLALRLNTGELFF
clone_size: -
j_call: TRBJ2-2
v_call: TRBV12-2
d_call: -

cdr3_nt: TGTGCCAGCAGCTTGATACAGGGGACTTACGAGCAGTACTTC
cdr3_aa: CASSLIQGTYEQYF
clone_size: few
j_call: TRBJ2-7
v_call: TRBV5-6
d_call: -

cdr3_nt: TGTGCCAGCAGTTCAACTACCGGGACTAACTTTGGCAATGAGCAGTTCTTC
cdr3_aa: CASSSTTGTNFGNEQFF
clone_size: -
j_call: TRBJ2-1
v_call: TRBV11-2
d_call: TRBD2

cdr3_nt: TGTGCCAGCATTGGAAACGCGAACACCGGGGAGCTGTTTTTT
cdr3_aa: CASIGNANTGELFF
clone_size: -
j_call: TRBJ2-2
v_call: TRBV28
d_call: -

cdr3_nt: TGTGCCAGCAGCAAAATGGATTTGCAAGAGACCCAGTACTTC
cdr3_aa: CASSKMDLQETQYF
clone_size: -
j_call: TRBJ2-5
v_call: TRBV2
d_call: -

cdr3_nt: TGTGCCAGCAGCTTAGGTCTGGGAACCTACGAGCAGTACTTC
cdr3_aa: CASSLGLGTYEQYF
clone_size: -
j_call: TRBJ2-7
v_call: TRBV7-8
d_call: -

cdr3_nt: TGTGCCAGCAGGGGGTTCGGGCACTCAGCTTTT
cdr3_aa: CASRGFGHSAF
clone_size: -
j_call: TRBJ1-4
v_call: TRBV2
d_call: -

cdr3_nt: TGTGCCAGTAGCATACCGGGACAGGATAATTCACCCCTCCACTTT
cdr3_aa: CASSIPGQDNSPLHF
clone_size: -
j_call: TRBJ1-6
v_call: TRBV19
d_call: TRBD1

cdr3_nt: TGTGCCATCAGTGGAACGCGGGACAGTCTATCCTATGGCTACACCTTC
cdr3_aa: CAISGTRDSLSYGYTF
clone_size: -
j_call: TRBJ1-2
v_call: TRBV10-3
d_call: TRBD1

cdr3_nt: TGTGCCAGCACCCGGGGTTGGGACAATCAGCCCCAGCATTTT
cdr3_aa: CASTRGWDNQPQHF
clone_size: -
j_call: TRBJ1-5
v_call: TRBV28
d_call: -